The rows below give T cell receptor beta chains drawn from one sample of a study of cytomegalovirus exposure and HLA in healthy donors. The method was immunoSEQ multiplex PCR; TCRdb's version includes in-frame clones alone and lacks a portion of them. The top ten hold around 5.4% of the sample, which has about 240,000 clones, about 81% seen once. The material sequenced was PBMCs. All receptors derive from a middle-aged woman in good health and CMV-seropositive. Each CDR3 is given with its conserved first and last residue. D genes are given only for firm matches. Size values are once, few and many counts, or a class for expanded clones, and some rows have none.

abundance	v_gene	d_gene	j_gene	CDR3aa	CDR3nt
.	TRBV7-3	.	TRBJ1-2	CASSLSPTSYGYTF	TGTGCCAGCAGCTTGTCCCCGACTTCCTATGGCTACACCTTC
.	TRBV5-8	TRBD1	TRBJ1-1	CASSLGQGATEAFF	TGTGCCAGCAGCTTGGGGCAGGGGGCTACTGAAGCTTTCTTT
.	TRBV30	TRBD1	TRBJ1-2	CAWSGKGANYGYTF	TGTGCCTGGAGTGGTAAGGGGGCAAACTATGGCTACACCTTC
.	TRBV6-4	TRBD2	TRBJ2-3	CASSDGTSGGNTQYF	TGTGCCAGCAGTGACGGGACTAGCGGTGGAAATACGCAGTATTTT
once	TRBV5-1	.	TRBJ2-3	CASSLEGRSTGTDTQYF	TGCGCCAGCAGCTTGGAAGGGAGGAGCACTGGCACAGATACGCAGTATTTT
.	TRBV6-6	TRBD1	TRBJ1-1	CASRPGQGVGNTEAFF	TGTGCCAGCAGGCCGGGACAGGGGGTTGGGAACACTGAAGCTTTCTTT
once	TRBV18	TRBD1	TRBJ2-7	CASSPSGTGMNEFSYEQYF	TGTGCCAGCTCACCGTCAGGGACAGGCATGAATGAGTTCTCCTACGAGCAGTACTTC
once	TRBV7-6	.	TRBJ1-4	CASSRGTVANEKLFF	TGTGCCAGCAGCCGGGGGACGGTGGCTAATGAAAAACTGTTTTTT
.	TRBV29-1	TRBD1	TRBJ1-2	CSVVGTGGDYGYTF	TGCAGCGTCGTTGGGACAGGGGGGGACTATGGCTACACCTTC
.	TRBV30	TRBD1	TRBJ2-2	CAWTTGQGVVGELFF	TGTGCCTGGACGACGGGACAGGGGGTTGTCGGGGAGCTGTTTTTT
.	TRBV19	.	TRBJ1-1	CASQGVGFRTEAFF	TGTGCCTCCCAAGGGGTCGGGTTTAGGACTGAAGCTTTCTTT
.	TRBV30	.	TRBJ2-5	CARRQEETQYF	TGTGCGAGGAGGCAAGAGGAGACCCAGTACTTC
.	TRBV5-1	.	TRBJ1-2	CASTTGPEDYGYTF	TGCGCCAGCACCACAGGACCCGAAGACTATGGCTACACCTTC
.	TRBV7-3	.	TRBJ1-2	CASSPGADGLHYGYTF	TGTGCCAGCAGCCCTGGGGCTGACGGGCTTCACTATGGCTACACCTTC
.	TRBV9	TRBD2	TRBJ2-2	CASSVGSGSVSTGELFF	TGTGCCAGCAGCGTAGGTAGCGGGAGCGTGAGCACCGGGGAGCTGTTTTTT
.	TRBV4-1	.	TRBJ1-1	CASSHLAGHPNTEAFF	TGCGCCAGCAGCCATTTAGCGGGACACCCGAACACTGAAGCTTTCTTT
.	TRBV2	TRBD1	TRBJ1-2	CASSEGARTGFGYGYTF	TGTGCCAGCAGTGAAGGGGCCCGGACAGGGTTTGGTTATGGCTACACCTTC
.	TRBV27	TRBD1	TRBJ1-5	CASRLSGGSNQPQHF	TGTGCCAGCAGACTTTCAGGGGGCAGCAATCAGCCCCAGCATTTT
.	TRBV5-1	.	TRBJ1-1	CASSLLGSTEAFF	TGCGCCAGCAGCTTGCTAGGGAGCACTGAAGCTTTCTTT
.	TRBV5-6	TRBD1	TRBJ2-5	CASSFPGQVRETQYF	TGTGCCAGCAGCTTTCCCGGACAGGTGAGGGAGACCCAGTACTTC
.	TRBV9	.	TRBJ2-7	CASSKWGEAVNEQYF	TGTGCCAGCAGCAAATGGGGGGAAGCGGTGAACGAGCAGTACTTC
.	TRBV6-1	.	TRBJ2-7	CASIVGKYEQYF	TGTGCCAGCATAGTCGGGAAGTACGAGCAGTACTTC
.	TRBV7-2	.	TRBJ2-2	CASSLGRGTGELFF	TGTGCCAGCAGCTTAGGGAGAGGGACCGGGGAGCTGTTTTTT
.	TRBV7-9	.	TRBJ2-7	CASSFPGQGLNEQYF	TGTGCCAGCAGCTTCCCCGGCCAGGGGCTCAACGAGCAGTACTTC
.	TRBV18	.	TRBJ1-4	CASSPGRVPSEKLFF	TGTGCCAGCTCACCAGGGAGGGTCCCGTCGGAAAAACTGTTTTTT
.	TRBV4-2	TRBD1	TRBJ2-7	CASRGDREYGEQYF	TGTGCCAGCAGAGGGGACAGGGAATATGGGGAGCAGTACTTC
once	TRBV4-1	TRBD2	TRBJ2-3	CASSLLRAGGDTDTQYF	TGCGCCAGCAGCCTACTTCGGGCGGGGGGAGATACAGATACGCAGTATTTT
.	TRBV19	.	TRBJ1-6	CASSIQAGDNSPLHF	TGTGCCAGTAGTATTCAGGCAGGGGATAATTCACCCCTCCACTTT
.	TRBV6-5	.	TRBJ2-1	CASSYSGGGLFNEQFF	TGTGCCAGCAGTTACTCTGGAGGGGGCTTATTCAATGAGCAGTTCTTC
.	TRBV5-8	.	TRBJ2-1	CASSLGVVSSYNEQFF	TGTGCCAGCAGCTTGGGTGTCGTGAGCTCCTACAATGAGCAGTTCTTC
.	TRBV19	.	TRBJ1-2	CASSQTGGAYGYTF	TGTGCCAGTAGTCAGACAGGAGGCGCATATGGCTACACCTTC
.	TRBV19	.	TRBJ2-7	CASSTTLRAGTFYEQYF	TGTGCCAGTAGTACTACGTTAAGAGCCGGGACATTCTACGAGCAGTACTTC
.	TRBV9	.	TRBJ2-3	CASQGGTDTQYF	TGTGCCAGCCAGGGCGGTACAGATACGCAGTATTTT
.	TRBV25-1	TRBD1	TRBJ1-1	CASSEGQGTEAFF	TGTGCCAGCAGTGAAGGACAGGGAACTGAAGCTTTCTTT
.	TRBV7-9	TRBD1	TRBJ2-1	CASSANHRGASYNEQFF	TGTGCCAGCAGCGCAAACCACAGGGGAGCATCCTACAATGAGCAGTTCTTC
.	TRBV9	.	TRBJ2-3	CASSVEGFGTDTQYF	TGTGCCAGCAGCGTAGAGGGGTTTGGGACAGATACGCAGTATTTT
once	TRBV6-1	TRBD1	TRBJ1-4	CASMRSGGEKLFF	TGTGCCAGCATGAGATCAGGGGGTGAAAAACTGTTTTTT
.	TRBV7-6	.	TRBJ2-3	CASSLASPSTDTQYF	TGTGCCAGCAGCTTAGCATCTCCGAGCACAGATACGCAGTATTTT
.	TRBV7-2	TRBD1	TRBJ1-2	CASSKRPGTGVTTNYGYTF	TGTGCCAGCAGCAAACGACCCGGGACAGGGGTTACCACTAACTATGGCTACACCTTC
.	TRBV6-1	TRBD1	TRBJ1-2	CASSVRGGIYGYTF	TGTGCCAGCAGTGTTAGAGGGGGCATCTATGGCTACACCTTC
.	TRBV7-9	TRBD2	TRBJ2-3	CASSLGASGSSDTQYF	TGTGCCAGCAGCTTGGGAGCTAGCGGGAGTTCGGATACGCAGTATTTT
few	TRBV15	TRBD1	TRBJ2-7	CATSSRDSSYEQYF	TGTGCCACCAGCAGCCGGGACAGCTCCTACGAGCAGTACTTC
.	TRBV11-2	.	TRBJ1-3	CASSLSPGSGNTIYF	TGTGCCAGCAGCTTAAGCCCGGGATCTGGAAACACCATATATTTT
.	TRBV30	.	TRBJ2-7	CAWSVRGFGYEQYF	TGTGCCTGGAGTGTACGGGGATTCGGCTACGAGCAGTACTTC
.	TRBV19	.	TRBJ1-3	CASRAVSGNTIYF	TGTGCCAGTAGAGCGGTTTCCGGAAACACCATATATTTT
once	TRBV7-9	.	TRBJ1-2	CASSLGTVVDGYTF	TGTGCCAGCAGCTTAGGTACGGTAGTTGATGGCTACACCTTC
.	TRBV28	TRBD1	TRBJ2-3	CASRQGRSSDTQYF	TGTGCCAGCCGACAGGGAAGGAGTTCAGATACGCAGTATTTT
.	TRBV27	.	TRBJ1-5	CASSLSWAGNQPQHF	TGTGCCAGCAGTTTATCGTGGGCAGGCAATCAGCCCCAGCATTTT
.	TRBV13	.	TRBJ1-2	CASSLGFGTDGYTF	TGTGCCAGCAGCTTAGGGTTCGGGACTGATGGCTACACCTTC
.	TRBV7-2	.	TRBJ1-2	CASSFQKNYGYTF	TGTGCCAGCAGCTTTCAGAAAAACTATGGCTACACCTTC
.	TRBV10-3	.	TRBJ1-2	CAISGSGLVKHGYTF	TGTGCCATCAGCGGATCGGGTCTTGTAAAGCATGGCTACACCTTC
.	TRBV30	.	TRBJ1-3	CAWRAGGGDTIYF	TGTGCCTGGAGGGCGGGCGGTGGAGACACCATATATTTT
.	TRBV19	TRBD1	TRBJ2-5	CASTVGTGIQETQYF	TGTGCCAGTACGGTAGGGACAGGCATCCAAGAGACCCAGTACTTC
.	TRBV30	.	TRBJ1-2	CAWSVQGRYTF	TGTGCCTGGAGTGTGCAGGGGCGCTACACCTTC
.	TRBV5-6	.	TRBJ2-5	CASSAGETQYF	TGTGCCAGCAGCGCGGGGGAGACCCAGTACTTC
.	TRBV6-5	.	TRBJ2-7	CASSYVLTGGDEQYF	TGTGCCAGCAGTTACGTTTTAACAGGCGGTGACGAGCAGTACTTC
.	TRBV7-9	.	TRBJ1-3	CSTPGYGNTIYF	TGTTCCACCCCGGGATATGGAAACACCATATATTTT